The source of this T cell receptor (beta chain) is a study of T cells after yellow fever vaccination. CDR1 is MNHEY and CDR2 is SVGAGI in the germline V gene. V trimming: 2 bases; J trimming: 4 bases; junction bases outside the gene matches: 13. The CDR3 sequence is 18 residues long. TCRdb recomputed calls from the 5' RACE reads with MiXCR, one row per CDR3 protein. The sample holds about 68,000 distinct CDR3 sequences, about 6.5% seen once. This sequence originates from a young man who received the YFV17D yellow fever vaccine. This sequence joins TRBV6-5 and TRBJ2-2; 7 bases fit TRBD1. Sequenced material: CD8+ T cells sorted from PBMCs, taken about 49 days after the first yellow fever vaccination. CDR3 residues: CASSYPLLGTETTGELFF. The CDR3 DNA follows: TGTGCCAGCAGTTACCCACTGTTAGGGACAGAGACCACCGGGGAGCTGTTTTTT.